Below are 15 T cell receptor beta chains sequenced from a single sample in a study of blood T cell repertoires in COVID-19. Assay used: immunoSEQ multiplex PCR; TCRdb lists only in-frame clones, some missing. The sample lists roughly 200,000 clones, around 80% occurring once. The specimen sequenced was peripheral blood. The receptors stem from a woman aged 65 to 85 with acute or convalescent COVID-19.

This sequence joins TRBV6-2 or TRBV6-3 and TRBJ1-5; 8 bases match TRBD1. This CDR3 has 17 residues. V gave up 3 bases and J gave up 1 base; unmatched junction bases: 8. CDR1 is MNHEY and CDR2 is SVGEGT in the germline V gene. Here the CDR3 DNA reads TGTGCCAGCAGTTATCAACAGGGGGAGGTGAGCAATCAGCCCCAGCATTTT. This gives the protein CASSYQQGEVSNQPQHF.

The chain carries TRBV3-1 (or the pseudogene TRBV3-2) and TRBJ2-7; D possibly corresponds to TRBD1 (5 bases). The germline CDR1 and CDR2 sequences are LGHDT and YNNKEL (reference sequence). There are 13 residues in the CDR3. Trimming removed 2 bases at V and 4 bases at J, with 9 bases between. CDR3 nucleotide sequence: TGTGCCAGCAGCCAAATCCAGGGATACGAGCAGTACTTC. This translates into CASSQIQGYEQYF.

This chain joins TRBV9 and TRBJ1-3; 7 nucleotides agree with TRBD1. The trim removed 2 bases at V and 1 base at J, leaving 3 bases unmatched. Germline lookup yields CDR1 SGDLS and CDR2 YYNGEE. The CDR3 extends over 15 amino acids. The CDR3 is CASSVTGDSGNTIYF. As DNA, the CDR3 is TGTGCCAGCAGCGTCACAGGGGATTCTGGAAACACCATATATTTT.

CDR3 sequence reads: CASTRSNQPQHF. CDR3 sequence (DNA): TGTGCCAGCACCAGAAGCAATCAGCCCCAGCATTTT. The genes are TRBV2 and TRBJ1-5; D gene unclear. Germline CDR1 reads SNHLY; CDR2 reads FYNNEI. The CDR3 is 12 residues long. The ends were cut back, 7 bases at V and 1 base at J, with 5 bases in the middle.

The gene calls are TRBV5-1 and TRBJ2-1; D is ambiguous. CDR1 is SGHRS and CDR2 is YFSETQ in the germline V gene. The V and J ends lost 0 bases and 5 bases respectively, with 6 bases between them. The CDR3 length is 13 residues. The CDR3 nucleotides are TGCGCCAGCAGCTTGGTGGTAGACAATGAGCAGTTCTTC. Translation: CASSLVVDNEQFF.

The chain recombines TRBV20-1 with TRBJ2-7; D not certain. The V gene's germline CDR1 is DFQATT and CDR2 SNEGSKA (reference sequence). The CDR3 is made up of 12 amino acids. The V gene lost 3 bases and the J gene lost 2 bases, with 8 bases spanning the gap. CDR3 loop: CSASWLTYEQYF. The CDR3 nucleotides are TGCAGTGCTAGTTGGCTCACCTACGAGCAGTACTTC.

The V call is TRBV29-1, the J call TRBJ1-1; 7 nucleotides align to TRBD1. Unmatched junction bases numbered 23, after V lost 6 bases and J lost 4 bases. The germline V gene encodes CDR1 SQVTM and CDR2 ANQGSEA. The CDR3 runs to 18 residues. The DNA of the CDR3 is TGCAGCGTCCGTGGGGGGTCTGACAGGGCCTGGAGTACCACTGAAGCTTTCTTT. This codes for CSVRGGSDRAWSTTEAFF.

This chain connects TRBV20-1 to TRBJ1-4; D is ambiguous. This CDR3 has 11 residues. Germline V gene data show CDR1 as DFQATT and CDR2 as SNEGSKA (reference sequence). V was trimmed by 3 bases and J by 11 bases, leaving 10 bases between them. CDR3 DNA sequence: TGCAGTGCTAGGGGGTCGGGGAAACTGTTTTTT. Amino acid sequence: CSARGSGKLFF.

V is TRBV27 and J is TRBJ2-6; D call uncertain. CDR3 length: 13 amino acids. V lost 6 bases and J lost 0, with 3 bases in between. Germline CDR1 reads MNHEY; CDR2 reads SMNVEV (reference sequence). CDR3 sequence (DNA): TGTGCCAGCAGATACTCTGGGGCCAACGTCCTGACTTTC. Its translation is CASRYSGANVLTF.

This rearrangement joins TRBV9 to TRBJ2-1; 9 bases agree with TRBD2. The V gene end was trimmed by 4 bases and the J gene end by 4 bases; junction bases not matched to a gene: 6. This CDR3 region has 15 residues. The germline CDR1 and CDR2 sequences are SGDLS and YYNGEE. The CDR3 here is CASSISGSGYNEQFF. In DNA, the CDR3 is TGTGCCAGCAGCATTAGCGGGAGCGGATACAATGAGCAGTTCTTC.

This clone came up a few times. CDR3 DNA sequence: TGCGCCAGCAGGGGGACATACCAAAACACCGGGGAGCTGTTTTTT. Its translation is CASRGTYQNTGELFF. The V call is TRBV5-1, the J call TRBJ2-2, with D tentatively TRBD1 (6 bases). Germline-derived CDR1 and CDR2 are SGHRS and YFSETQ. The CDR3 consists of 15 residues. Trimming removed 5 bases from V and 2 bases from J, with 13 bases in between. Based on the CDR3 plus reference TRBV5-1 and TRBJ2-2, the full variable domain is KAGVTQTPRYLIKTRGQQVTLSCSPISGHRSVSWYQQTPGQGLQFLFEYFSETQRNKGNFPGRFSGRQFSNSRSEMNVSTLELGDSALYLCASRGTYQNTGELFFGEGSRLTVL.

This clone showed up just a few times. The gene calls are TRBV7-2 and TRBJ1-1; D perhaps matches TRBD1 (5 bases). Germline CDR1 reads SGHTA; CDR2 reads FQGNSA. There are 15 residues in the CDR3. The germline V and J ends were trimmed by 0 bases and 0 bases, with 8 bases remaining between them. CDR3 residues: CASSLAAGLNTEAFF. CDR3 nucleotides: TGTGCCAGCAGCTTAGCAGCAGGGCTGAACACTGAAGCTTTCTTT. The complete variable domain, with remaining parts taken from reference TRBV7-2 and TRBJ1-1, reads GAGVSQSPSNKVTEKGKDVELRCDPISGHTALYWYRQSLGQGLEFLIYFQGNSAPDKSGLPSDRFSAERTGGSVSTLTIQRTQQEDSAVYLCASSLAAGLNTEAFFGQGTRLTVV.

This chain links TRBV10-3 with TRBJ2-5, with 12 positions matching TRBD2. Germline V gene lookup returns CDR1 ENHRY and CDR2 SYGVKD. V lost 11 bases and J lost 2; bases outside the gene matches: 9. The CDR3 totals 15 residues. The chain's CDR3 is CAGRQGLAGQETQYF. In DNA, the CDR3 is TGTGCCGGCCGCCAGGGACTAGCGGGTCAAGAGACCCAGTACTTC.

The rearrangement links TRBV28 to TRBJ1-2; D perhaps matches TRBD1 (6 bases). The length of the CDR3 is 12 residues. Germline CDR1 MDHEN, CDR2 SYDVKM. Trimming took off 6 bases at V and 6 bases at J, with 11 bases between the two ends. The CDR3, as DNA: TGTGCCAGCAGAGTCCAGGGGAATGGCTACACCTTC. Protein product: CASRVQGNGYTF.

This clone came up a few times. This CDR3 is CASSLAANEQFF. The CDR3 DNA sequence: TGTGCCAGCAGCTTAGCGGCCAATGAGCAGTTCTTC. The chain uses TRBV7-2 and TRBJ2-1; D uncertain. Between the trimmed V and J ends, which lost 0 bases and 6 bases, there was a span of 3 bases. This CDR3 has 12 residues. Germline loops: CDR1 SGHTA, CDR2 FQGNSA.